The TCR beta chain under discussion was sequenced for a study of cytomegalovirus exposure and HLA in healthy donors. Study-wide results and limits: Among the CMV-associated chains, three were confirmed in vitro as specific for CMV antigens. Indistinguishable V segments, including TRBV6-2 and TRBV6-3, were excluded. A later analysis linked a missense variant in DCLRE1C to the trimming of TCR beta V and J genes.

PCR used 60 Vbeta primers and 13 Jbeta primers. Repertoires were generated with immunoSEQ multiplex PCR, while TCRdb's copy carries only in-frame clones and drops some. The sample includes about 250,000 clones, more than 70% of them seen just once. The CDR3 runs 11 residues. V was cut by 5 bases and J by 12 bases, with 13 bases left in between. Germline V lookup: CDR1 SGHNT, CDR2 YENEEA. To note about this clone: Its target is not known.

What was sequenced was PBMCs. This chain joins TRBV11-3 and TRBJ1-2; tentatively, D is TRBD1 (5 bases). The receptor's source is a boy between 10 and 17 years old in good health and CMV-seronegative. The CDR3 spells CASSLVGHHTF. For the CDR3, the DNA is TGTGCCAGCAGCCTAGTCGGACATCACACCTTC. Variable domain in full (rest from reference TRBV11-3 and TRBJ1-2): EAGVVQSPRYKIIEKKQPVAFWCNPISGHNTLYWYLQNLGQGPELLIRYENEEAVDDSQLPKDRFSAERLKGVDSTLKIQPAELGDSAVYLCASSLVGHHTFGSGTRLTVV.